This T cell receptor (beta chain) was captured in a study of OX40 agonist ivuxolimab in advanced cancers. A note on the overall study: Ivuxolimab was an agonistic, fully human IgG2 monoclonal antibody directed against OX40 (CD134), a costimulatory receptor. Intravenous ivuxolimab was administered to patients every 2 weeks at six dose levels: 0.01, 0.1, 0.3, 1.5, 3 and 10 mg/kg. Of the 50 to 55 dose-escalation patients, hepatocellular carcinoma was present in 19, melanoma in some 15, renal cell carcinoma in 9 and head and neck cancer in 9. The dose-escalation cohort was almost 85% male with a mean age of approximately 60 years, ranging from roughly 23 to 80. Patients were allowed to have had prior anti-PD-1, anti-PD-L1 or anti-CTLA-4 therapy, and more than 30% of the dose-escalation patients had previously received checkpoint inhibitors. Three dose-escalation patients achieved partial responses, one with hepatocellular carcinoma and two with cutaneous melanoma. The point of sequencing TCRbeta in the periphery was to test whether ivuxolimab changed TCR sequence diversity and drove clonal T-cell expansion. The paper covers the monotherapy dose-escalation part of the phase I ivuxolimab trial, which included N ≈ 50 patients. Overall results and qualifications from the work: After ivuxolimab, more expanded clones were found on average in CD8+ T cells than in CD4+ T cells. Which antigens the clonally expanded peripheral T cells were specific for was not determined. At doses from 0.1 to 3.0 mg/kg, clonal expansion was seen in both CD4+ and CD8+ blood T cells between baseline and week 6. In the 0.1-3.0 mg/kg groups, partial responders were among the patients with the lowest normalized peripheral clonal expansion, particularly in CD8+ T cells. Low levels of normalized T-cell clonal expansion were also seen in some nonresponding patients.

Points on this clone: It has no known antigen specificity. There are no base qualities to consult, and no much larger clone falls within one base.

Patients with autoimmune disease history or receiving systemic immunosuppression were excluded from the trial. In every dose cohort, peripheral blood was drawn for TCR sequencing at baseline, cycle 4 day 1, and cycle 7 day 1. The samples were drawn from a first-in-human, open-label, multicenter phase I dose-escalation trial of ivuxolimab. Adults with locally advanced or metastatic head and neck squamous cell, hepatocellular, melanoma or renal cell carcinoma were enrolled in the trial. CD4+ and CD8+ T cells were sorted separately from peripheral blood before TCR sequencing. The CDR3, from cysteine to phenylalanine, totals 16 residues. Just the 48-base CDR3 DNA is kept, in frame starting at base 1. V loses 0 bases of germline sequence and J loses 0 bases, and the interval between the two ends is 10 bases. CDR1 and CDR2 are drawn from the germline V gene (reference sequence): SGHNT, YYREEE. Genomic DNA was extracted from sorted cells for sequencing of the TCRbeta CDR3 region. TCRbeta CDR3 regions were sequenced using the immunoSEQ Assay. TCRdb obtained this table from immuneACCESS and retained in-frame rearrangements with V and J assigned. These tables miss some clones; where compared with another copy, unresolved V genes account for less than half of the shortfall, and the remainder is unexplained. This sample holds about 95,000 clones; approximately 89% were observed only once. Jointly, the top ten make up roughly 0.33% of the sample.

This clonotype was obtained from an adult with an advanced solid tumor such as melanoma, head and neck, liver or kidney cancer. The chain couples TRBV5-4 to TRBJ1-3; TRBD1 is perhaps the D gene, given 5 matching bases. The material sequenced was CD4+ or CD8+ T cells sorted from blood, taken in a trial of the OX40 agonist ivuxolimab. The CDR3 amino acid sequence is: CASSLVGGSSGNTIYF. The nucleotide sequence is given as TGTGCCAGCAGCTTGGTGGGGGGAAGCTCTGGAAACACCATATATTTT.